Following are 5 T cell receptor beta chains from one sample sequenced in a study of blood T cell repertoires in COVID-19 (dated by TCRdb to the early 2020s). Library preparation was by the immunoSEQ multiplex PCR assay. The source is immuneACCESS, and TCRdb retained only in-frame sequences with V and J called. Part of the clones is not carried over; for the studies checked, unresolved V genes explain less than half of this, and the remainder is unexplained. Recorded for this sample are about 140,000 clones; roughly 87% of them occurred a single time. The ten largest make up about 5% of the sample. Material for sequencing was peripheral blood. These receptors were collected from a human donor in a cohort sampled during active COVID-19.

The chain couples TRBV6-2 or TRBV6-3 to TRBJ1-5; possible D gene TRBD1, 6 bases. The length of the CDR3 is 15 residues. CDR1 and CDR2 (germline): MNHEY, SVGEGT. V lost 5 bases and J lost 7, with 18 bases in between. The CDR3 sequence is CASSLFWGREQPQHF. CDR3 bases: TGTGCCAGCAGTCTCTTCTGGGGGCGCGAGCAGCCCCAGCATTTT.

The chain couples TRBV19 to TRBJ2-7; the match to TRBD1 covers 11 bases. Germline V lookup: CDR1 LNHDA, CDR2 SQIVND (reference sequence). V shed 6 bases and J 0 bases; nucleotides not matched to a gene: 4. The CDR3 consists of 15 residues. The CDR3 loop is CASRGQGGHSYEQYF. The CDR3, as DNA: TGTGCCAGTAGGGGACAGGGGGGCCACTCCTACGAGCAGTACTTC.

This chain uses TRBV9 with TRBJ1-3; D is ambiguous. CDR1 and CDR2 (germline): SGDLS, YYNGEE. This CDR3 contains 15 residues. V gave up 3 bases and J gave up 6 bases, with 16 bases separating them. CDR3 region: CASSASAQAQNTIYF. The CDR3 coding sequence is TGTGCCAGCAGCGCTTCCGCGCAGGCTCAAAACACCATATATTTT.

V usage is TRBV18 and J usage is TRBJ2-7; 9 bases match TRBD1. The trim removed 3 bases at V and 5 bases at J, leaving 8 bases unmatched. The length of the CDR3 is 15 residues. Germline V gene lookup returns CDR1 KGHSH and CDR2 LQKENI. In DNA, the CDR3 is TGTGCCAGCTCACCTCTGATGGGACAGGGCCACGAGCAGTACTTC. Its translation is CASSPLMGQGHEQYF.

The V gene is TRBV5-5, the J gene TRBJ2-7; tentatively, D is TRBD2 (6 bases). The length of the CDR3 is 15 residues. Trimming left V 4 bases short and J 1 base short, with 15 bases between. The germline V gene encodes CDR1 SGHKS and CDR2 YYEKEE (reference sequence). The CDR3 spells CASSNPHAGSYEQYF. The DNA of the CDR3 is TGTGCCAGCAGCAACCCCCACGCGGGGTCCTACGAGCAGTACTTC.